This record looks at one T cell receptor (beta chain) sequence and its context. CDR1 is ENHRY, CDR2 SYGVKD, per germline. The CDR3 is 16 residues long. The V and J ends lost 8 bases and 1 base respectively, with 20 bases between them. The source of the sample is a study of CD8 T cells in Susac syndrome. Random hexamers primed reverse transcription of about 0.5 to 1 ug RNA. TCRdb re-analysed the immunoSEQ multiplex PCR reads in MiXCR, keeping a single row per CDR3 protein. The table records approximately 200,000 distinct CDR3 sequences, approximately 90% of them present only once. The V and J genes are TRBV10-3 and TRBJ1-1; D is ambiguous. The receptor comes from a human donor with multiple sclerosis. What was sequenced was CD8+ T cells from PBMCs. CDR3 sequence reads: CAIRKAGRESNTEAFF. For the CDR3, the DNA is TGTGCCATCCGTAAAGCAGGTAGGGAATCGAACACTGAAGCTTTCTTT.